This T cell receptor beta chain was documented in a study of blood T cell repertoires in COVID-19. Study details: The study drew acute and convalescent COVID-19 samples from the United States, Italy and Spain. In each case, the material was cDNA or gDNA derived from T cells, B-cell-depleted T cells, or PBMCs.

In the authors' workflow: It was from reference gene primer amplification that nucleated cell counts were estimated. Assay used: immunoSEQ multiplex PCR; TCRdb lists only in-frame clones, some missing. Clone size and V and J calls were adopted from that table, with D and trimming inferred from the DNA. This table has about 170,000 clones, 84% appearing once. The CDR3 runs to 15 residues. Trimming removed 5 bases from V and 4 bases from J; junction bases left unmatched: 3. CDR1 SGHVS and CDR2 FNYEAQ come from the germline V gene. The sample comprised peripheral blood. The sequence derives from a man aged 35-49 years who had recovered from COVID-19. The V call is TRBV7-6, the J call TRBJ2-1; 12 positions match TRBD2. CDR3 residues: CASSQGTSGYNEQFF. CDR3 sequence (DNA): TGTGCCAGCAGCCAAGGGACTAGCGGGTACAATGAGCAGTTCTTC.